Sequencing of this T cell receptor (beta chain) was carried out in a study of blood T cell repertoires in COVID-19. Looking at the study overall: The study drew acute and convalescent COVID-19 samples from the United States, Italy and Spain. The analysed material was cDNA or gDNA that came from T cells, B-cell-depleted T cells, or PBMCs.

The CDR3 covers 15 residues. V was shortened by 3 bases and J by 6 bases, with 15 bases between the two germline ends. In germline, CDR1 is SGHDT, CDR2 YYEEEE. Individuals aged 18 to 89 years were recruited from 24 US areas. Authors' analysis steps: Researchers report that nucleated cell counts were estimated from reference gene primer amplification. Data came from immunoSEQ multiplex PCR; TCRdb stores just in-frame clones and leaves some out. V, J and clone size are those of that table, while D and trimming were read from the DNA. The data hold approximately 150,000 clones, with around four fifths observed a single time.

Material for sequencing was PBMCs or T cells enriched from blood (not recorded which). The chain couples TRBV5-6 to TRBJ2-2; D might be TRBD2 (5 bases). The TCR was taken from a man aged 35-49 years with acute COVID-19. The CDR3 DNA follows: TGTGCCAGCAGCTGGCGGACCGAGGGATCCGGGGAGCTGTTTTTT. It specifies CASSWRTEGSGELFF.